This T cell receptor beta chain was sequenced in a study of CD8 T cell repertoires and HIV-1 epitope variants. Germline lookup yields CDR1 SGHRS and CDR2 YFSETQ. Deletions cut 2 bases from V and 6 bases from J, with 15 bases between. This CDR3 has 15 residues. As regards this clone: Its matching antigen is unknown.

Generated by immunoSEQ multiplex PCR, the TCRdb table keeps only in-frame clones and is missing some. The table has some 1,000 clones, approximately 68% seen once. The TCR sequence derives from a male donor with HIV. The sequencing input was cultured CD8+ T cells derived from PBMCs. The V call is TRBV5-1, the J call TRBJ2-1; weak D call: TRBD2 (6 bases). The CDR3 nucleotides read TGCGCCAGCAGCTTAACTAGCTCCTTCCCCAATGAGCAGTTCTTC. Its protein is CASSLTSSFPNEQFF.